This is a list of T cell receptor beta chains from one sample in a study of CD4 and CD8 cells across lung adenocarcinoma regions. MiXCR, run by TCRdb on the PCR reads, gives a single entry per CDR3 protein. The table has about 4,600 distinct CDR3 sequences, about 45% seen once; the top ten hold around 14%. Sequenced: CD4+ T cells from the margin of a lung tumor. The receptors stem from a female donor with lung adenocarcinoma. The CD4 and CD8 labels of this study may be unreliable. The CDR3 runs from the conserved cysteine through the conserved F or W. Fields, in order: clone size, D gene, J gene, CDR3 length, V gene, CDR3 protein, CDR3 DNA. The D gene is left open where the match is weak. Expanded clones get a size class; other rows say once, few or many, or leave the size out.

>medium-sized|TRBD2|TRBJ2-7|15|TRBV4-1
CASSRPGGLGDEQYF
TGCGCCAGCAGCCGACCCGGGGGACTAGGAGACGAGCAGTACTTC
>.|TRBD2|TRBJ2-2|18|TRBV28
CASSLGLAGGRNTGELFF
TGTGCCAGCAGTTTAGGGCTAGCGGGAGGGCGGAACACCGGGGAGCTGTTTTTT
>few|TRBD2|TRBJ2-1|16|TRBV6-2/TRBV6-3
CASSYWRGVLYNEQFF
TGTGCCAGCAGTTATTGGCGGGGGGTCTTATACAATGAGCAGTTCTTC
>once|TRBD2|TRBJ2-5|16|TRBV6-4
CASRDSASGREETQYF
TGTGCCAGCAGGGACTCCGCTAGCGGGAGAGAAGAGACCCAGTACTTC
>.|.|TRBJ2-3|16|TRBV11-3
CASSSYYPGRTDIQYF
TGTGCCAGCAGCTCCTACTATCCCGGGAGGACAGATATTCAGTATTTT
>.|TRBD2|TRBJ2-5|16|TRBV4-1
CASSQGQREIPETQYF
TGCGCCAGCAGCCAAGGGCAGCGGGAGATTCCAGAGACCCAGTACTTC
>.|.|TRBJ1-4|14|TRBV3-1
CASSQDFRNEKLFF
TGTGCCAGCAGCCAAGATTTTAGGAATGAAAAACTGTTTTTT
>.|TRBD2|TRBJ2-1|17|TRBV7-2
CVSSDVAGGLQGETQFF
TGTGTCAGCAGCGACGTAGCGGGAGGGCTTCAAGGAGAGACCCAGTTCTTC
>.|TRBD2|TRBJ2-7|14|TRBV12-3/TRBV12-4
CASSPSGYSYEQYF
TGTGCCAGCAGTCCTAGCGGGTACAGCTACGAGCAGTACTTC
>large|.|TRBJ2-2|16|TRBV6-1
CASSTDGLTNTGELFF
TGTGCCAGCAGCACCGATGGACTAACGAACACCGGGGAGCTGTTTTTT